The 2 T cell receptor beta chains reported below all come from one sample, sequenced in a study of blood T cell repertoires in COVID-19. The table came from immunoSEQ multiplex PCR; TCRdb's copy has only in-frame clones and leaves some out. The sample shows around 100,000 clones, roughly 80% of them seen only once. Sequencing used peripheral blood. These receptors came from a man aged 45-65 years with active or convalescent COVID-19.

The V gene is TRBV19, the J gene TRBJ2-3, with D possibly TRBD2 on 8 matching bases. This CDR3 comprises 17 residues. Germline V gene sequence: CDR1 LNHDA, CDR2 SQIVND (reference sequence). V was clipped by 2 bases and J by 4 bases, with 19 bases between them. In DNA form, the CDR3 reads TGTGCCAGTAGTATACGGGGGGGGAGACAGGGTCCAGATACGCAGTATTTT. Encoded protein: CASSIRGGRQGPDTQYF.

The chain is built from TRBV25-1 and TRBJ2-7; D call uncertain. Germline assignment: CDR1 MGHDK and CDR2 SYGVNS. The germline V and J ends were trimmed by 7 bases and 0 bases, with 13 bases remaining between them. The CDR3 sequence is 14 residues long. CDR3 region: CASTPGPSSYEQYF. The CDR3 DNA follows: TGTGCCAGCACCCCCGGTCCGAGCTCCTACGAGCAGTACTTC.